The rows below give T cell receptor beta chains drawn from one sample of a study of regulatory T cells in long-lasting Graves disease. Via MiXCR, TCRdb re-called the multiplex PCR reads, giving one row per CDR3 protein. The sample lists over 650,000 distinct CDR3 sequences; 25% to 35% were seen once. The sequencing here drew on peripheral blood mononuclear cells (PBMCs), taken when the disease was refractory, from a patient treated with antithyroid drugs. These receptors were collected from a female donor with Graves disease. The CDR3 runs from the conserved cysteine through the conserved F or W. D genes are given only for firm matches. Not every row has a clone size; where given, it reads once, few, many or a size class.

>few|TRBJ1-2|TRBV10-3|.
CAISENGRNYGYTF
TGTGCCATCAGTGAGAACGGCAGGAACTACGGCTACACCTTC
>.|TRBJ2-7|TRBV20-1|TRBD2
CSARVLAGVSEQYF
TGCAGTGCTAGAGTCTTGGCGGGAGTTTCCGAGCAGTACTTC
>.|TRBJ1-4|TRBV10-3|TRBD1
CAISQGQGPEKLFF
TGTGCCATCAGTCAGGGACAGGGTCCGGAAAAACTGTTTTTT
>few|TRBJ1-2|TRBV28|.
CASGPYYGYTF
TGTGCCAGCGGTCCTTACTATGGCTACACCTTC
>.|TRBJ1-2|TRBV12-3/TRBV12-4|.
CASSLLRGPYTF
TGTGCCAGCAGTTTGCTCAGGGGCCCCTACACCTTC
>.|TRBJ1-1|TRBV6-2/TRBV6-3|TRBD1
CASSYSPDRGLEAFF
TGTGCCAGCAGTTACTCTCCGGACAGGGGGCTTGAAGCTTTCTTT
>.|TRBJ1-1|TRBV20-1|.
CSASRDNMNTEAFF
TGCAGTGCCAGCCGGGACAACATGAACACTGAAGCTTTCTTT
>once|TRBJ1-2|TRBV20-1|.
CSASDGYGYTF
TGCAGTGCTAGTGACGGCTATGGCTACACCTTC
>.|TRBJ2-7|TRBV6-1|.
CASNSPKRVARDEQYF
TGTGCCAGCAACTCTCCAAAACGAGTAGCGCGAGACGAGCAGTACTTC
>.|TRBJ2-2|TRBV6-1|.
CASGTGELFF
TGTGCCAGCGGAACCGGGGAGCTGTTTTTT
>.|TRBJ2-2|TRBV6-1|TRBD2
CASSEFPPGTSGTGELFF
TGTGCCAGCAGTGAGTTTCCTCCCGGGACTAGCGGCACCGGGGAGCTGTTTTTT
>many|TRBJ1-2|TRBV27|.
CASSSYRENYGYTF
TGTGCCAGCAGTTCGTACAGGGAAAACTATGGCTACACCTTC
>.|TRBJ1-2|TRBV7-9|.
CASSSRDGYGYAF
TGTGCCAGCAGCTCCAGGGACGGCTATGGCTACGCCTTC
>.|TRBJ2-7|TRBV10-3|TRBD1
CAISEWQGAYEQYF
TGTGCCATCAGTGAATGGCAGGGGGCCTACGAGCAGTACTTC
>.|TRBJ2-5|TRBV3-1|.
CASSQLMMRAETQYF
TGTGCCAGCAGCCAATTGATGATGCGGGCAGAGACCCAGTACTTC
>.|TRBJ1-5|TRBV12-5|.
CASGTRLFNRAYSNQPQHF
TGTGCTAGTGGTACCCGCCTCTTTAATAGGGCTTATAGCAATCAGCCCCAGCATTTT
>.|TRBJ1-1|TRBV19|.
CASSILLGGSEAFF
TGTGCCAGTAGTATATTATTAGGGGGTTCTGAAGCTTTCTTT
>.|TRBJ1-4|TRBV29-1|TRBD1
CSATGGFTTNEKLFF
TGCAGCGCTACAGGGGGCTTCACAACTAATGAAAAACTGTTTTTT
>few|TRBJ2-2|TRBV11-2|TRBD1
CASSWTGLGTGELFF
TGTGCCAGCAGCTGGACAGGGTTAGGCACCGGGGAGCTGTTTTTT
>.|TRBJ1-5|TRBV6-1|TRBD1
CASLPSSGQRYYSNQPQHF
TGTGCCAGCCTCCCAAGCTCGGGACAGAGGTATTATAGCAATCAGCCCCAGCATTTT
>.|TRBJ2-1|TRBV7-2|TRBD1
CASSSQGQGPYNEQFF
TGTGCCAGCAGCTCCCAAGGACAGGGCCCCTACAATGAGCAGTTCTTC
>few|TRBJ1-2|TRBV6-1|.
CASSEVAQGGYTF
TGTGCCAGCAGTGAAGTAGCCCAAGGGGGCTACACCTTC
>.|TRBJ1-1|TRBV6-1|TRBD1
CASRSGTEITFF
TGTGCCAGCAGATCCGGGACAGAGATAACTTTCTTT
>.|TRBJ2-2|TRBV19|.
CASRQRGKTNTGELFF
TGTGCCAGTAGGCAACGAGGGAAAACGAACACCGGGGAGCTGTTTTTT
>.|TRBJ2-7|TRBV7-9|TRBD2
CASSSLTSGSTQYF
TGTGCCAGCAGCTCTCTAACTAGCGGGAGCACCCAGTACTTC
>.|TRBJ1-5|TRBV19|TRBD1
CASSPNKGQGDQPQHF
TGTGCCAGTAGTCCGAACAAAGGACAGGGTGATCAGCCCCAGCATTTT
>.|TRBJ1-6|TRBV30|TRBD1
CAWNPQGPNSPLHF
TGTGCCTGGAATCCACAGGGGCCGAATTCACCCCTCCACTTT
>.|TRBJ2-5|TRBV7-9|.
CASSLALPIRGKETQYF
TGTGCCAGCAGCTTAGCCTTACCCATACGGGGAAAAGAGACCCAGTACTTC
>.|TRBJ2-7|TRBV7-9|TRBD2
CASSSPTSASYEQYF
TGTGCCAGCAGCTCGCCGACTAGCGCTTCCTACGAGCAGTACTTC
>.|TRBJ2-5|TRBV19|TRBD2
CASSISAGGIGETQYF
TGTGCCAGTAGTATTAGCGCGGGAGGGATCGGAGAGACCCAGTACTTC
>.|TRBJ2-2|TRBV7-2|.
CASSTPSAQTSGELFF
TGTGCCAGCAGCACCCCTAGCGCACAGACATCCGGGGAGCTGTTTTTT
>.|TRBJ1-1|TRBV12-3/TRBV12-4|.
CAGSLALPDPKDEAFF
TGTGCCGGCAGTTTAGCGCTTCCTGACCCGAAGGATGAAGCTTTCTTT
>.|TRBJ1-3|TRBV20-1|.
CSASMSSGNTIYF
TGCAGTGCATCAATGTCCTCTGGAAACACCATATATTTT
>few|TRBJ1-1|TRBV6-1|.
CASSDPTSVTEAFF
TGTGCCAGCAGTGATCCGACCTCGGTCACTGAAGCTTTCTTT
>.|TRBJ2-5|TRBV12-5|.
CASGGGTAVGETQYF
TGTGCTAGTGGGGGTGGGACGGCCGTGGGGGAGACCCAGTACTTC
>many|TRBJ1-5|TRBV28|.
CASSFGTWQPQHF
TGTGCCAGCAGTTTCGGGACCTGGCAGCCCCAGCATTTT
>.|TRBJ1-2|TRBV9|.
CASSLGPMNYGYTF
TGTGCCAGCAGCCTGGGACCGATGAACTATGGCTACACCTTC
>.|TRBJ1-5|TRBV2|.
CASTPSGVSNQPQHF
TGTGCCAGCACCCCCTCCGGCGTTAGCAATCAGCCCCAGCATTTT
>.|TRBJ2-7|TRBV6-2/TRBV6-3|.
CASIEAGKYPYEQYF
TGTGCCAGCATTGAAGCCGGGAAATACCCCTACGAGCAGTACTTC
>few|TRBJ1-4|TRBV20-1|.
CSARDHTDWIEKLFF
TGCAGTGCTAGAGATCACACCGATTGGATTGAAAAACTGTTTTTT
>.|TRBJ1-1|TRBV12-3/TRBV12-4|.
CASSPKTAAGMNTEAFF
TGTGCCAGCAGCCCTAAGACGGCTGCGGGGATGAACACTGAAGCTTTCTTT
>many|TRBJ2-1|TRBV6-2/TRBV6-3|.
CASKEQDLRNEQFF
TGTGCCAGCAAAGAGCAGGACCTGCGGAATGAGCAGTTCTTC
>.|TRBJ2-7|TRBV6-2/TRBV6-3|TRBD1
CASSARPIGTEDEQYF
TGTGCCAGCAGTGCAAGACCTATAGGGACAGAGGACGAGCAGTACTTC
>few|TRBJ2-7|TRBV6-1|.
CASRSRAPPYEQYF
TGTGCCAGCCGGAGCCGGGCACCCCCTTACGAGCAGTACTTC
>.|TRBJ2-7|TRBV5-1|TRBD2
CASSSQPLAGGRSYEQYF
TGCGCCAGCAGCTCGCAGCCTTTAGCGGGAGGAAGGTCCTACGAGCAGTACTTC
>.|TRBJ2-7|TRBV6-1|TRBD1
CASSEGAGGYEQYF
TGTGCCAGCAGTGAAGGGGCAGGGGGCTACGAGCAGTACTTC
>.|TRBJ1-2|TRBV10-3|TRBD1
CAISPLDGTGEGKAYGYTF
TGTGCCATCAGTCCCCTGGATGGGACAGGGGAGGGAAAAGCCTATGGCTACACCTTC
>few|TRBJ1-5|TRBV7-9|.
CASSLVNGEGQPQHF
TGTGCCAGCAGCTTAGTTAATGGGGAAGGCCAGCCCCAGCATTTT
>.|TRBJ1-1|TRBV9|.
CASSVVMDGNTEAFF
TGTGCCAGCAGCGTAGTGATGGATGGAAACACTGAAGCTTTCTTT
>.|TRBJ1-2|TRBV20-1|.
CSARDPGGGYGYTF
TGCAGTGCTAGAGACCCCGGGGGGGGATATGGCTACACCTTC
>.|TRBJ2-5|TRBV28|.
CASSQDVGSKETQYF
TGTGCCAGCAGCCAAGATGTAGGAAGCAAAGAGACCCAGTACTTC
>.|TRBJ2-5|TRBV29-1|TRBD2
CSVFGVGGEETQYF
TGCAGCGTGTTTGGGGTGGGAGGGGAAGAGACCCAGTACTTC
>.|TRBJ2-7|TRBV7-9|TRBD1
CASSPRDRGPYERYF
TGTGCCAGCAGCCCCAGGGACAGGGGGCCCTACGAGCGGTACTTC
>.|TRBJ2-1|TRBV20-1|.
CSARASHEQFF
TGCAGTGCTCGCGCCAGCCATGAGCAGTTCTTC
>many|TRBJ2-5|TRBV30|TRBD2
CAWSVAGGVTQYF
TGTGCCTGGAGTGTGGCGGGAGGGGTGACCCAGTACTTC
>few|TRBJ2-5|TRBV2|TRBD2
CASRKVAGGQETQYF
TGTGCCAGTAGGAAAGTAGCGGGAGGCCAAGAGACCCAGTACTTC
>.|TRBJ2-4|TRBV10-3|.
CATRPGTKNIQYF
TGTGCCACCCGACCCGGGACAAAAAACATTCAGTACTTC
>.|TRBJ1-1|TRBV19|.
CAVSWGVNTEAFF
TGTGCCGTGAGTTGGGGTGTGAACACTGAAGCTTTCTTT
>few|TRBJ2-5|TRBV6-5|TRBD2
CASSSAGTSGRFYF
TGTGCCAGCAGTTCCGCCGGGACTAGCGGGAGGTTCTACTTC
>.|TRBJ2-7|TRBV12-3/TRBV12-4|.
CASSLEAEDYEQYF
TGTGCCAGCAGTTTAGAAGCGGAGGACTACGAGCAGTACTTC